This T cell receptor (beta chain) emerged from a study of cytomegalovirus exposure and HLA in healthy donors. Primers: 60 Vbeta forward and 13 Jbeta reverse. This table comes from immunoSEQ multiplex PCR, and its TCRdb copy is limited to in-frame clones, with some not included. Seen here are around 130,000 clones, 60% to 85% observed once, and the top ten hold about 1.6%. For this clone: What it binds is unknown.

The V gene's germline CDR1 is MNHEY and CDR2 SMNVEV (reference sequence). V was shortened by 3 bases and J by 4 bases, with 9 bases between the two germline ends. There are 13 residues in the CDR3. Study outcomes and limitations: Later, an analysis found that common viral pathogens appeared to be linked with several of the most significant clusters. An analysis that came later showed most CMV-associated TCR beta chains appearing HLA-restricted.

This receptor was identified in a woman aged 18-29 years in good health and CMV-seronegative. This chain joins TRBV27 and TRBJ1-1; no reliable D call. Sequenced input: PBMCs. CDR3 sequence: CASSFSAGTEAFF. In nucleotides, the CDR3 is TGTGCCAGCAGTTTCTCCGCGGGCACTGAAGCTTTCTTT.